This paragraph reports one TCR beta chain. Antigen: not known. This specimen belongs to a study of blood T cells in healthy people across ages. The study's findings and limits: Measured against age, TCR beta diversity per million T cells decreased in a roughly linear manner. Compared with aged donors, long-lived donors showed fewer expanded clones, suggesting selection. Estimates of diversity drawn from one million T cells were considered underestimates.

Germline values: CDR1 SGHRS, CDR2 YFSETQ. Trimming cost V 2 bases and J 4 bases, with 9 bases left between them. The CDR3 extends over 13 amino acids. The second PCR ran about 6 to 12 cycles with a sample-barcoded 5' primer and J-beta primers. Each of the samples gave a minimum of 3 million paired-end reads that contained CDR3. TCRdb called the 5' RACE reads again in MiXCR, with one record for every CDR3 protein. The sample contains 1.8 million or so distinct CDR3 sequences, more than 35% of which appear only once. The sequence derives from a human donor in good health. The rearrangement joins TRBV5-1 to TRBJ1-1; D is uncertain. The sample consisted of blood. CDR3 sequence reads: CASSLTPSTEAFF. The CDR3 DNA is TGCGCCAGCAGCTTAACCCCCTCCACTGAAGCTTTCTTT.